This passage covers 13 T cell receptor beta chains from one sample sequenced in a study of T cells in narcolepsy (dated by TCRdb to 2016 to 2018). The library relied on the immunoSEQ multiplex PCR assay. In TCRdb, the immuneACCESS table is reduced to in-frame sequences with V and J assigned. These tables do not hold every clone; where another copy was compared, an unresolved V gene accounts for under half, and the others remain unexplained. Counted in this sample were more than 20,000 clones; about 92% of them appeared once. The ten largest clones add up to roughly 1% of the sample. Material: CD45RA- memory CD4+ T cells from PBMCs. Interpreted using the paper, the cell subset or site label stands for: memory T cells sorted ex vivo from peripheral blood. These TCRs come from a human donor with narcolepsy.

The CDR3 DNA follows: TGCGCCAGCAGCCGCCTAGCGGGAATCCGGGGTTACGAGCAGTACTTC. This translates into CASSRLAGIRGYEQYF. J is TRBJ2-7 and V is TRBV4-1; 9 bases line up with TRBD2. The CDR3 runs to 16 residues. The germline V gene has CDR1 MGHRA and CDR2 YSYEKL. The V segment lost 4 bases and the J segment 4 bases; nucleotides outside the gene matches: 11.

This rearrangement joins TRBV19 to TRBJ2-7; 9 nucleotides line up with TRBD2. The CDR3 loop spans 15 amino acids. Germline-derived CDR1 and CDR2 are LNHDA and SQIVND (reference sequence). Germline trimming cut 3 bases from V and 2 bases from J; bases unmatched to any gene: 5. CDR3 nucleotide sequence: TGTGCCAGTAGTATGGGACTAGCTTCAACCTACGAGCAGTACTTC. Protein product: CASSMGLASTYEQYF.

V gene TRBV5-1 combines with J gene TRBJ2-5; 10 bases map to TRBD2. Per the germline V gene, CDR1 is SGHRS and CDR2 is YFSETQ. This CDR3 has 15 amino acids. The junction had 9 bases not matched to a gene; V was cut back by 5 bases and J by 5 bases. The CDR3 loop is CASSTRAGGRETQYF. CDR3 bases: TGCGCCAGCAGTACGAGAGCGGGGGGGCGTGAGACCCAGTACTTC.

The rearrangement links TRBV28 to TRBJ1-1; D might be TRBD1 (6 bases). There are 14 residues in the CDR3. V was clipped by 4 bases and J by 6 bases, with 15 bases between them. Germline V gene sequence: CDR1 MDHEN, CDR2 SYDVKM. CDR3 protein: CASSSGQPMAEAFF. CDR3 DNA sequence: TGTGCCAGCAGTTCTGGACAGCCAATGGCTGAAGCTTTCTTT. The complete variable domain, with remaining parts taken from reference TRBV28 and TRBJ1-1, reads DVKVTQSSRYLVKRTGEKVFLECVQDMDHENMFWYRQDPGLGLRLIYFSYDVKMKEKGDIPEGYSVSREKKERFSLILESASTNQTSMYLCASSSGQPMAEAFFGQGTRLTVV.

CDR3 region: CSGWDRGNTEAFF. DNA for the CDR3: TGCAGCGGCTGGGACAGGGGGAACACTGAAGCTTTCTTT. The genes are TRBV29-1 and TRBJ1-1; 10 nucleotides align to TRBD1. The germline V gene has CDR1 SQVTM and CDR2 ANQGSEA. V lost 7 bases to trimming and J lost 1 base; unmatched junction nucleotides: 3. The CDR3 is made up of 13 amino acids.

CDR3 residues: CASSLPGGRYNEQFF. CDR3 bases: TGTGCCAGCAGCTTACCGGGAGGGCGGTACAATGAGCAGTTCTTC. The V and J genes are TRBV7-9 and TRBJ2-1; 8 nucleotides match TRBD2. The CDR3 is made up of 15 amino acids. CDR1 SEHNR and CDR2 FQNEAQ come from the germline V gene (reference sequence). Trimming removed 2 bases from V and 4 bases from J; junction bases left unmatched: 4.

The chain has TRBV18 and TRBJ1-4; 7 bases are shared with TRBD1. Losses at the gene ends were 3 bases for V and 8 bases for J; bases not matched to a gene: 9. This CDR3 is built from 15 residues. The germline V gene encodes CDR1 KGHSH and CDR2 LQKENI. The CDR3 sequence: CASSPTGQEGEKLFF. DNA of the CDR3: TGTGCCAGCTCACCTACTGGACAGGAGGGAGAAAAACTGTTTTTT.

The gene calls are TRBV5-1 and TRBJ2-5, with D tentatively TRBD2 (6 bases). Trimming took off 4 bases at V and 4 bases at J, with 17 bases between the two ends. The CDR3 runs 15 residues. CDR1 is SGHRS, CDR2 YFSETQ, per germline. The CDR3 nucleotides read TGCGCCAGCAGCCCGTGGGGACTTTCGGGAGAGACCCAGTACTTC. Translating it yields CASSPWGLSGETQYF.

The table lists this clone with a count of one. J is TRBJ2-1 and V is TRBV6-6; 8 bases line up with TRBD1. The CDR3 loop spans 15 amino acids. From germline, CDR1 is MNHNY and CDR2 SVGAGI (reference sequence). The J segment lost 8 bases and the V segment lost 6 bases, leaving 12 bases of the junction unmatched. CDR3: CASSSQAGGEDEQFF. CDR3 DNA sequence: TGTGCCAGCAGCTCCCAGGCAGGGGGCGAGGATGAGCAGTTCTTC.

CDR3 residues: CASSPGLDNEQFF. For the CDR3, the DNA is TGTGCCAGCAGCCCCGGACTAGACAATGAGCAGTTCTTC. The rearrangement joins TRBV5-4 to TRBJ2-1, with TRBD2 matching 7 bases. CDR1 and CDR2 (germline): SGHNT, YYREEE (reference sequence). With 4 bases clipped from V and 5 bases from J, the junction kept 3 bases outside the gene matches. The length of the CDR3 is 13 residues.

The chain recombines TRBV11-2 with TRBJ1-2; possibly TRBD1 for D (5 bases). This CDR3 comprises 15 residues. V was trimmed by 0 bases and J by 2 bases, leaving 10 bases between them. Germline V gene data show CDR1 as SGHAT and CDR2 as FQNNGV. The chain's CDR3 is CASSLEGASNYGYTF. In DNA form, the CDR3 reads TGTGCCAGCAGCTTAGAAGGGGCCTCCAACTATGGCTACACCTTC.

The rearrangement joins TRBV30 to TRBJ2-3; weak D call: TRBD2 (5 bases). The germline V gene has CDR1 GTSNPN and CDR2 SVGIG (reference sequence). The CDR3 contains 14 residues. V gave up 4 bases and J gave up 2 bases, with 13 bases separating them. The chain's CDR3 is CAWTPGSFTDTQYF. Here the CDR3 DNA reads TGTGCCTGGACGCCGGGGTCTTTCACAGATACGCAGTATTTT.

This clone came up a few times. The gene calls are TRBV10-3 and TRBJ1-5, with TRBD1 identical over 9 bases. Trimming took 2 bases from V and 4 from J; bases not matched to a gene: 3. CDR1 and CDR2 (germline): ENHRY, SYGVKD. The CDR3 spans 15 residues. As DNA, the CDR3 is TGTGCCATCAGTGAGGGACAGGGGACTAATCAGCCCCAGCATTTT. Protein: CAISEGQGTNQPQHF.